One and the same sample provided the 31 T cell receptor beta chains below, sequenced in a study of cytomegalovirus exposure and HLA in healthy donors. The PCR had 60 Vbeta and 13 Jbeta primers. Assay: immunoSEQ multiplex PCR; the TCRdb copy retains only in-frame clones and omits some. The data contain fewer than 200,000 clones, about 88% of them singletons. The sequencing sample was made of PBMCs. The source of these receptors is a man aged 25-45 years in good health and CMV-seropositive.

Of note for this clone: A read error may account for a junction end that differs from germline. The gene calls are TRBV30 and TRBJ1-1; D unclear. Per germline, CDR1 GTSNPN and CDR2 SVGIG (reference sequence). The CDR3 contains 9 residues. The CDR3 DNA reads as TGTGCCTGGAGTGGAGGATCCCTCTTT. It encodes CAWSGGSLF.

This clone was counted a single time. This chain joins TRBV7-2 and TRBJ2-1, with a weak D call TRBD1 (6 bases). The CDR3 has 16 amino acids. V shed 2 bases and J shed 0 bases, with 11 bases lying between them. Per the germline V gene, CDR1 is SGHTA and CDR2 is FQGNSA. The chain's CDR3 is CASSLRGSYSYNEQFF. Written as DNA, the CDR3 is TGTGCCAGCAGCTTAAGGGGGAGCTACTCCTACAATGAGCAGTTCTTC.

Here the CDR3 DNA reads TGTGCCAGCAGCTTCGGACAGGGGGACTACAATGAGCAGTTCTTC. Translated, it gives CASSFGQGDYNEQFF. The chain recombines TRBV7-9 with TRBJ2-1; 10 positions agree with TRBD1. In germline, CDR1 is SEHNR, CDR2 FQNEAQ (reference sequence). The CDR3 is made up of 15 amino acids. J lost 3 bases, V lost 3 bases, and 2 bases had no gene match.

The chain recombines TRBV11-2 with TRBJ1-4; D remains ambiguous. The V gene's germline CDR1 is SGHAT and CDR2 FQNNGV. The CDR3 contains 14 residues. The V end lost 5 bases, the J end lost 4 bases, and 11 bases lay between the germline ends. As DNA, the CDR3 is TGTGCCAGCAGCGTGGGAGGCGGTAATGAAAAACTGTTTTTT. Its translation is CASSVGGGNEKLFF.

The chain has TRBV19 and TRBJ1-2, with D unresolved. V lost 2 bases and J lost 8, with 12 bases in between. The CDR3 is 13 amino acids. Germline V lookup: CDR1 LNHDA, CDR2 SQIVND (reference sequence). DNA for the CDR3: TGTGCCAGTAGTATACCGGAGGGTGGCGGCTACACCTTC. Encoded protein: CASSIPEGGGYTF.

A word on this clone: Compared with germline, one end of the junction differs, possibly owing to a read error. This chain links TRBV10-3 with TRBJ2-7, with a weak D call TRBD1 (5 bases). The CDR3 is 13 residues long. CDR1 is ENHRY, CDR2 SYGVKD, per germline. The CDR3 loop reads CAISESGVEKLDF. CDR3 DNA: TGTGCCATCAGTGAGTCAGGGGTGGAGAAATTAGACTTC.

The chain employs TRBV27 and TRBJ2-7, with D perhaps TRBD2 (8 bases). The ends were cut back, 6 bases at V and 3 bases at J, with 24 bases in the middle. Germline assignment: CDR1 MNHEY and CDR2 SMNVEV (reference sequence). The CDR3 is 17 residues long. The CDR3 DNA follows: TGTGCCAGCAGGAGGGCACAGGGGTTTAGCGGGGTCTACGAGCAGTACTTC. Protein sequence: CASRRAQGFSGVYEQYF.

This chain links TRBV2 with TRBJ2-1; the D is unclear. Trimming removed 8 bases from V and 6 bases from J, with 8 bases in between. Germline V gene lookup returns CDR1 SNHLY and CDR2 FYNNEI. CDR3 size: 11 residues. CDR3 protein: CASLYSNEQFF. The CDR3, as DNA: TGTGCCAGCCTATACTCCAATGAGCAGTTCTTC.

Here the CDR3 DNA reads TGCGCCAGCAGCCAAGGATGGGGCGGCGAGACCCAGTACTTC. Translation gives CASSQGWGGETQYF. The V gene is TRBV4-1, the J gene TRBJ2-5; D perhaps matches TRBD1 (5 bases). Germline loops: CDR1 MGHRA, CDR2 YSYEKL. The V end lost 1 base, the J end lost 5 bases, and 11 bases lay between the germline ends. CDR3 length equals 14 residues.

The rearrangement joins TRBV12-5 to TRBJ1-1; perhaps TRBD1 as D (5 bases). The CDR3 covers 13 residues. Between the trimmed V and J ends, which lost 1 base and 11 bases, there was a span of 14 bases. Germline CDR1 and CDR2: LGHNT and FRNRAP. This chain's CDR3 is CASGLAHGGTAFF. DNA of the CDR3: TGTGCTAGTGGTTTGGCTCATGGGGGGACTGCTTTCTTT.

The chain couples TRBV2 to TRBJ2-5; D possibly corresponds to TRBD2 (5 bases). This CDR3 is built from 11 residues. Germline V gives CDR1 SNHLY, CDR2 FYNNEI. The germline V and J ends were trimmed by 11 bases and 5 bases, with 12 bases remaining between them. The CDR3 region has the DNA TGTGCCTCCCTTTCGGGGGAGACCCAGTACTTC. The encoded protein is CASLSGETQYF.

The V call is TRBV12-5, the J call TRBJ1-1; 8 bases are a match to TRBD1. Unmatched junction bases numbered 9, after V lost 4 bases and J lost 5 bases. CDR1 is LGHNT, CDR2 FRNRAP, per germline. The CDR3 consists of 15 residues. CDR3 loop: CASGSGQVERTEAFF. CDR3 nucleotides: TGTGCTAGTGGTTCGGGACAGGTCGAGAGGACTGAAGCTTTCTTT.

This clone is a singleton in its sample. The CDR3 region is CASSIAQVWGIAEAFF. As DNA, the CDR3 is TGTGCCAGTAGTATAGCGCAGGTTTGGGGCATCGCTGAAGCTTTCTTT. V usage is TRBV19 and J usage is TRBJ1-1; D possibly corresponds to TRBD1 (5 bases). Trimming cost V 1 base and J 6 bases, with 18 bases left between them. Germline CDR1 reads LNHDA; CDR2 reads SQIVND (reference sequence). The CDR3 has 16 residues.

The chain carries TRBV2 and TRBJ2-5; 7 bases are shared with TRBD1. V was clipped by 8 bases and J by 5 bases; unmatched bases: 8. Germline V gives CDR1 SNHLY, CDR2 FYNNEI. There are 13 residues in the CDR3. The CDR3: CASLRGLGETQYF. In DNA form, the CDR3 reads TGTGCCAGCCTGAGGGGGCTAGGGGAGACCCAGTACTTC. Full variable domain (remainder filled in from reference TRBV2 and TRBJ2-5): EPEVTQTPSHQVTQMGQEVILRCVPISNHLYFYWYRQILGQKVEFLVSFYNNEISEKSEIFDDQFSVERPDGSNFTLKIRSTKLEDSAMYFCASLRGLGETQYFGPGTRLLVL.

The CDR3 loop reads CASSEAGTGGQNEQYF. CDR3 DNA sequence: TGTGCCAGCAGTGAAGCGGGGACAGGGGGCCAGAACGAGCAGTACTTC. This chain links TRBV2 with TRBJ2-7; 12 positions match TRBD1. There are 16 residues in the CDR3. Per germline, CDR1 SNHLY and CDR2 FYNNEI. V was pared by 0 bases and J by 5 bases, with 5 bases of the junction left unmatched.

This sequence joins TRBV7-3 and TRBJ2-7, with 7 bases fitting TRBD2. The germline V gene has CDR1 SGHTA and CDR2 FQGTGA. V lost 1 base, J lost 9 bases, and 12 bases stayed unmatched. The CDR3 totals 15 residues. The CDR3 loop reads CASSLRGGDVHGQYF. DNA of the CDR3: TGTGCCAGCAGCTTAAGGGGAGGGGACGTGCATGGGCAGTACTTC.

The chain joins TRBV11-3 to TRBJ2-1; tentative D call: TRBD2 (6 bases). The CDR3 consists of 16 residues. Germline V gene data show CDR1 as SGHNT and CDR2 as YENEEA. V was clipped by 5 bases and J by 8 bases, with 22 bases between them. The CDR3 is CASSPDPGLRSDEQFF. The CDR3 nucleotides read TGTGCCAGCAGCCCTGATCCGGGACTTAGGTCCGATGAGCAGTTCTTC.

The chain joins TRBV5-4 to TRBJ2-7; possible D gene TRBD2, 6 bases. CDR3 length: 15 amino acids. Between the trimmed V and J ends, which lost 4 bases and 2 bases, there was a span of 16 bases. Germline loops: CDR1 SGHNT, CDR2 YYREEE (reference sequence). DNA of the CDR3: TGTGCCAGCAGCCAAGATAGCGGAGGGGCCTACGAGCAGTACTTC. Its translation is CASSQDSGGAYEQYF. Full variable domain (outside the CDR3, taken from reference TRBV5-4 and TRBJ2-7): ETGVTQSPTHLIKTRGQQVTLRCSSQSGHNTVSWYQQALGQGPQFIFQYYREEENGRGNFPPRFSGLQFPNYSSELNVNALELDDSALYLCASSQDSGGAYEQYFGPGTRLTVT.

The genes are TRBV27 and TRBJ2-1, with 9 bases fitting TRBD1. The CDR3 has 15 amino acids. Germline V gene data show CDR1 as MNHEY and CDR2 as SMNVEV (reference sequence). V lost 6 bases to trimming and J lost 2 bases; unmatched junction nucleotides: 5. In DNA, the CDR3 is TGTGCCAGCAGCCTCACAGGGGGCGCCTACAATGAGCAGTTCTTC. Amino acids: CASSLTGGAYNEQFF.

The V gene is TRBV29-1, the J gene TRBJ1-4, with D uncertain. The CDR3 loop spans 13 amino acids. Trimming cost V 3 bases and J 8 bases, with 13 bases left between them. Per germline, CDR1 SQVTM and CDR2 ANQGSEA. The CDR3 loop is CSVDDTSSEKLFF. Here the CDR3 DNA reads TGCAGCGTTGACGACACTTCTTCCGAAAAACTGTTTTTT.

The chain uses TRBV29-1 and TRBJ1-2; D gene ambiguous. The CDR3 contains 13 residues. The V end lost 3 bases, the J end lost 8 bases, and 16 bases lay between the germline ends. Germline loops: CDR1 SQVTM, CDR2 ANQGSEA. CDR3 region: CSVEGGAPHGYTF. In nucleotides, the CDR3 is TGCAGCGTTGAGGGAGGAGCTCCCCACGGCTACACCTTC.

The V call is TRBV19, the J call TRBJ1-2; 7 nucleotides match TRBD1. Germline assignment: CDR1 LNHDA and CDR2 SQIVND (reference sequence). The CDR3 covers 15 residues. With 10 bases clipped from V and 4 bases from J, the junction kept 15 bases outside the gene matches. CDR3 residues: CATKSRDSEFYGYTF. Written as DNA, the CDR3 is TGTGCCACAAAAAGCCGGGACAGCGAATTCTATGGCTACACCTTC.

The chain recombines TRBV27 with TRBJ2-1; no reliable D call. Germline values: CDR1 MNHEY, CDR2 SMNVEV (reference sequence). This CDR3 contains 12 residues. Between the trimmed V and J ends, which lost 4 bases and 7 bases, there was a span of 8 bases. This CDR3 reads CASSSNRNEQFF. The CDR3 DNA reads as TGTGCCAGCAGTTCCAACCGGAATGAGCAGTTCTTC.

This clone showed up just a few times. The rearrangement uses TRBV6-1 and TRBJ1-1, with D possibly being TRBD1 (5 bases). This CDR3 spans 15 amino acids. Trimming stripped 6 bases from V and 4 bases from J, with 18 bases between. The germline CDR1 and CDR2 sequences are MNHNS and SASEGT. In DNA, the CDR3 is TGTGCCAGCAGCCCAGGGTCGTCACTGAGCACTGAAGCTTTCTTT. Protein product: CASSPGSSLSTEAFF.

This clone was picked up a small number of times. The chain is built from TRBV4-3 and TRBJ1-4; TRBD1 is a possible D gene (6 bases). Trimming removed 2 bases from V and 11 bases from J, with 9 bases in between. CDR3 size: 12 residues. CDR1 and CDR2 (germline): LGHNA, YSLEER. The CDR3 coding sequence is TGCGCCAGCAGCCAAAAACAGGGTAAACTGTTTTTT. Translation: CASSQKQGKLFF.

The chain carries TRBV7-2 and TRBJ1-5; TRBD1 matches 7 bases. The CDR3 has 14 residues. V trimming: 5 bases; J trimming: 2 bases; junction bases outside the gene matches: 3. In germline, CDR1 is SGHTA, CDR2 FQGNSA. The CDR3 spells CASSLGQGNQPQHF. CDR3 bases: TGTGCCAGCAGCCTCGGACAGGGCAATCAGCCCCAGCATTTT.

The chain employs TRBV10-1 and TRBJ2-5, with TRBD1 identical over 9 bases. This CDR3 contains 14 residues. V lost 5 bases, J lost 3 bases, and 4 bases stayed unmatched. The germline gives CDR1 WNHNN, CDR2 SYGVQD (reference sequence). CDR3 nucleotides: TGCGCCAGCAGTTCCGACAGGGGGAAAGAGACCCAGTACTTC. Its protein is CASSSDRGKETQYF.

J is TRBJ2-3 and V is TRBV7-9, with 8 bases identical to TRBD1. The length of the CDR3 is 13 residues. Unmatched junction bases numbered 6, after V lost 8 bases and J lost 5 bases. Germline CDR1 SEHNR, CDR2 FQNEAQ (reference sequence). The CDR3 region is CASGGQGIDTQYF. CDR3 DNA sequence: TGTGCCAGCGGTGGACAGGGCATAGATACGCAGTATTTT. Combining the CDR3 with reference TRBV7-9 and TRBJ2-3 gives the whole variable domain DTGVSQNPRHKITKRGQNVTFRCDPISEHNRLYWYRQTLGQGPEFLTYFQNEAQLEKSRLLSDRFSAERPKGSFSTLEIQRTEQGDSAMYLCASGGQGIDTQYFGPGTRLTVL.

This sequence joins TRBV5-1 and TRBJ2-7; 7 bases fit TRBD2. J was trimmed by 7 bases and V by 6 bases; bases with no gene match: 19. The CDR3 is made up of 16 amino acids. CDR1 is SGHRS, CDR2 YFSETQ, per germline. CDR3 sequence reads: CASTTLGRADPGEQYF. The CDR3 DNA reads as TGCGCCAGCACCACCTTGGGGAGGGCAGACCCCGGGGAGCAGTACTTC.

The J gene is TRBJ1-2, the V gene TRBV28; D is unclear. The germline gives CDR1 MDHEN, CDR2 SYDVKM. This CDR3 is built from 16 residues. Trimming removed 3 bases at V and 3 bases at J, with 17 bases between. CDR3 sequence reads: CASSLSPPVPDYGYTF. CDR3 sequence (DNA): TGTGCCAGCAGTTTGTCCCCCCCGGTTCCCGACTATGGCTACACCTTC.

V gene TRBV7-9 combines with J gene TRBJ2-4; TRBD1 matches 7 bases. Trimming removed 4 bases from V and 1 base from J; junction bases left unmatched: 4. CDR1 SEHNR and CDR2 FQNEAQ come from the germline V gene (reference sequence). The CDR3 has 15 residues. The CDR3 spells CASSSQGLAKNIQYF. CDR3 DNA: TGTGCCAGCAGCTCACAGGGGCTCGCCAAAAACATTCAGTACTTC.